This is a list of T cell receptor beta chains from one sample in a study of cytomegalovirus exposure and HLA in healthy donors. Profiling relied on immunoSEQ multiplex PCR, and the TCRdb table lists in-frame clones only, not all of them. The sample has some 150,000 clones; about four fifths are singletons. Sequenced input: PBMCs. The receptors were sampled from a man aged 25-40 years in good health and CMV-seronegative. Both conserved end residues are part of each CDR3. A D gene is named only where the DNA matches it firmly. The size entry is marked missing in some rows and otherwise reads once, few, many or a size class.

V	D	J	size	DNA	CDR3
TRBV19	TRBD1	TRBJ2-7	.	TGTGCCAGTAGTATAGAAAGACAGGGGTACTACGAGCAGTACTTC	CASSIERQGYYEQYF
TRBV7-2	TRBD1	TRBJ2-5	once	TGTGCCAGCAGCCTAAGGACAGGGATGTTGGAGACCCAGTACTTC	CASSLRTGMLETQYF
TRBV5-4	.	TRBJ2-2	.	TGTGCCAGCAGCTCAGGGGGGACCGGGGAGCTGTTTTTT	CASSSGGTGELFF
TRBV5-8	.	TRBJ2-3	.	TGTGCCAGCAGTGAAGGGGGTAGAGTCACAGATACGCAGTATTTT	CASSEGGRVTDTQYF
TRBV19	TRBD1	TRBJ1-5	.	TGTGCCAGTAGTATACCCGGACAGGGTCTGCCCCAGCATTTT	CASSIPGQGLPQHF
TRBV9	.	TRBJ2-7	.	TGTGCCAGCAGCGTGACCCCGGGGACTTCCTACGAGCAGTACTTC	CASSVTPGTSYEQYF
TRBV7-9	.	TRBJ2-7	.	TGTTCCAGCAGCGGAGCGCCCCCCTACGAGCAGTACTTC	CSSSGAPPYEQYF
TRBV5-6	.	TRBJ1-1	.	TGTGCCAGCAGCACGGGTCTTTCCAACACTGAAGCTTTCTTT	CASSTGLSNTEAFF
TRBV18	TRBD2	TRBJ2-7	.	TGTGCCAGCTCTCCGGGACTAGCGGGAGTCTACGAGCAGTACTTC	CASSPGLAGVYEQYF
TRBV10-2	.	TRBJ1-1	.	TGCGCCAGCAGTGACGATCCGGGACTCCCGAACACTGAAGCTTTCTTT	CASSDDPGLPNTEAFF
TRBV5-1	.	TRBJ1-1	.	TGCGCCAGCAGCCCCCGGGGAGCAGCGATTGAAGCTTTCTTT	CASSPRGAAIEAFF
TRBV28	.	TRBJ2-1	once	TGTGCCAGCAGTTTGTCAGGGCAGAATGAGCAGTTCTTC	CASSLSGQNEQFF
TRBV5-4	.	TRBJ2-1	.	TGTGCCAGCAGCTCTCACAATGAGCAGTTCTTC	CASSSHNEQFF
TRBV14	.	TRBJ1-2	.	TGTGCCAGCAGCCTTCATAACTATGGCTACACCTTC	CASSLHNYGYTF
TRBV27	.	TRBJ1-5	once	TGTGCCAGCAGTTTTTGGGGGCCGAGTCAGCCCCAGCATTTT	CASSFWGPSQPQHF
TRBV30	.	TRBJ2-7	.	TGTGCCTGGAGGCCGGGACATTCAATGTACGAGCAGTACTTC	CAWRPGHSMYEQYF
TRBV6-1	TRBD2	TRBJ2-7	.	TGTGCCAGCATCATACTAGCGGGAGATCGGAACGAGCAGTACTTC	CASIILAGDRNEQYF
TRBV19	TRBD1	TRBJ1-1	.	TGTGCCAGTAGTACAACAGGGGGGACTGAAGCTTTCTTT	CASSTTGGTEAFF
TRBV2	.	TRBJ1-1	once	TGTGCCAGCAGTGGTTTCGGCCAGGAGGCTGAAGCTTTCTTT	CASSGFGQEAEAFF
TRBV4-3	TRBD2	TRBJ2-7	.	TGCGCCAGCAGCCAAGTGGATAGCGGGCCCTACGAGCAGTACTTC	CASSQVDSGPYEQYF
TRBV2	TRBD2	TRBJ2-1	.	TGTGCCAGCAGTTCTACTAGCGGCAATGAGCAGTTCTTC	CASSSTSGNEQFF
TRBV5-4	.	TRBJ1-2	.	TGTGCCAGCAGCGGCCTGGCAGACTATGGCTACACCTTC	CASSGLADYGYTF
TRBV9	.	TRBJ2-1	.	TGTGCCAGCAGCGTAGATAAGGCCACGGGGTACAATGAGCAGTTCTTC	CASSVDKATGYNEQFF
TRBV14	.	TRBJ2-5	.	TGTGCCAGCAGCCAAGATTTCAGGGAATTAACGACCCAGTACTTC	CASSQDFRELTTQYF
TRBV28	TRBD1	TRBJ1-1	.	TGTGCCAGCAGACCCCCGGGACAGGGAACTGAAGCTTTCTTT	CASRPPGQGTEAFF
TRBV6-5	.	TRBJ1-4	.	TGTGCCAGCGGAAGGAGTACCTCTAATGAAAAACTGTTTTTT	CASGRSTSNEKLFF
TRBV7-9	TRBD1	TRBJ1-5	.	TGTGCCAGCAGCTTATGGAGACAGGGGCAATATCAGCCCCAGCATTTT	CASSLWRQGQYQPQHF
TRBV30	TRBD1	TRBJ2-7	.	TGTGCCTGGAGCGCAGGGGGCGAGCAGTACTTC	CAWSAGGEQYF
TRBV10-3	.	TRBJ2-3	.	TGTGCCATCAGTGAGGAGATAGCAGTTACCACAGATACGCAGTATTTT	CAISEEIAVTTDTQYF
TRBV28	TRBD1	TRBJ1-3	.	TGTGCCAGCAGACCTCGTATAAATACAGGGGCCGGCATATATTTT	CASRPRINTGAGIYF
TRBV28	TRBD2	TRBJ2-7	.	TGTGCCAGCAGTTCCATACTAGCGGGCTACGAGCAGTACTTC	CASSSILAGYEQYF
TRBV9	TRBD2	TRBJ2-1	.	TGTGCCAGCAGCAGAGCGGGAGAGACCTACAATGAGCAGTTCTTC	CASSRAGETYNEQFF
TRBV18	.	TRBJ1-2	once	TGTGCCAGCTCACCCGAACAGGCCCGCCCTGTCTATGGCTACACCTTC	CASSPEQARPVYGYTF
TRBV2	.	TRBJ2-4	.	TGTGCCAGCAATGAGGAGAGGGCCTTAGCCAAAAACATTCAGTACTTC	CASNEERALAKNIQYF
TRBV6-1	.	TRBJ1-5	once	TGTGCCAGCAGTCGGGACTACGGATTCAATCAGCCCCAGCATTTT	CASSRDYGFNQPQHF